This TCR beta chain was retrieved from a study of T cell responses to AZD1222 COVID-19 vaccine. Notes on this clone: The antigen is not known.

Regarding the study as a whole: Among those given AZD1222, only 6 or 7 were seropositive at baseline.

Assay used: immunoSEQ multiplex PCR; TCRdb lists only in-frame clones, some missing. The sample has approximately 100,000 clones, roughly nine tenths seen once. The CDR3 sequence is 13 residues long. V lost 7 bases to trimming and J lost 1 base, with 12 bases between them. The germline V gene encodes CDR1 SQVTM and CDR2 ANQGSEA. The chain has TRBV29-1 and TRBJ2-3; D might be TRBD2 (6 bases). The source material was peripheral blood, sampled 28 days after the second dose of the MenACWY control vaccine. This TCR came from an adult who received the MenACWY meningococcal vaccine as a control. This CDR3 reads CSGGTSGTDTQYF. The CDR3 DNA reads TGCAGCGGCGGGACCTCGGGCACAGATACGCAGTATTTT.